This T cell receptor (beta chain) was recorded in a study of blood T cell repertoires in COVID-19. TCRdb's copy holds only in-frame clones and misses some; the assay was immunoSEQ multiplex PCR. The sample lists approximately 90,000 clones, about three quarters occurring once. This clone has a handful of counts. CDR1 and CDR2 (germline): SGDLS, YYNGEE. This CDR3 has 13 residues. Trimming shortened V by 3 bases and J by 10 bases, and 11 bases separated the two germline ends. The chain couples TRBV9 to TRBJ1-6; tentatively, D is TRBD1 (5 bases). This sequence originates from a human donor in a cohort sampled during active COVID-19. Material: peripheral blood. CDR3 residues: CASSALDTSPLHF. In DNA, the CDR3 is TGTGCCAGCAGCGCACTGGACACCTCACCCCTCCACTTT.